These 19 T cell receptor beta chains were all obtained from the same sample, sequenced in a study of blood T cell repertoires in COVID-19. Sequenced by immunoSEQ multiplex PCR; TCRdb stores in-frame clones only, minus some. Here the sample spans roughly 250,000 clones, under 95% being singletons. Specimen: PBMCs or T cells enriched from blood (not recorded which). The receptors were sampled from a young woman who had recovered from COVID-19.

The rearrangement links TRBV5-1 to TRBJ1-3; D remains ambiguous. Germline V gives CDR1 SGHRS, CDR2 YFSETQ. Trimming pared 2 bases from V and 0 bases from J, leaving 9 bases between. The CDR3 consists of 15 residues. The CDR3: CASSFEAASGNTIYF. The CDR3 DNA follows: TGCGCCAGCAGCTTTGAGGCGGCCTCTGGAAACACCATATATTTT.

For the CDR3, the DNA is TGTGCCAGCAGCCAGAAGGGGGTGCCAAAACTGTTTTTT. Translation gives CASSQKGVPKLFF. The chain carries TRBV3-1 (or the pseudogene TRBV3-2) and TRBJ1-4; D is perhaps TRBD1 (6 bases). V dropped 3 bases and J dropped 10 bases, with 12 bases sitting between them. This CDR3 region has 13 residues. Germline values: CDR1 LGHDT, CDR2 YNNKEL (reference sequence).

J is TRBJ1-1 and V is TRBV19; 7 bases agree with TRBD1. This CDR3 spans 14 amino acids. Germline CDR1 LNHDA, CDR2 SQIVND (reference sequence). Unmatched junction bases numbered 6, after V lost 1 base and J lost 7 bases. CDR3 sequence reads: CASSIGSHRGEAFF. CDR3 DNA sequence: TGTGCCAGTAGTATAGGTTCCCACAGGGGTGAAGCTTTCTTT.

This rearrangement joins TRBV11-1 to TRBJ2-7; the D gene is possibly TRBD2 (5 bases). Per the germline V gene, CDR1 is SGHAT and CDR2 is FQDESV (reference sequence). The V and J ends lost 1 base and 5 bases respectively, with 12 bases between them. The CDR3 has 14 residues. CDR3 DNA: TGTGCCAGCAGCTTAGTTTCGACTAAAGACGAGCAGTACTTC. Encoded protein: CASSLVSTKDEQYF. Filled out from reference TRBV11-1 and TRBJ2-7, the complete variable domain reads EAEVAQSPRYKITEKSQAVAFWCDPISGHATLYWYRQILGQGPELLVQFQDESVVDDSQLPKDRFSAERLKGVDSTLKIQPAELGDSAMYLCASSLVSTKDEQYFGPGTRLTVT.

CDR3 residues: CSAKRNIQYF. Written as DNA, the CDR3 is TGCAGTGCCAAGCGTAATATTCAGTACTTC. This chain connects TRBV20-1 to TRBJ2-4, with D uncertain. Germline CDR1 DFQATT, CDR2 SNEGSKA (reference sequence). V was cut by 6 bases and J by 10 bases, with 10 bases left in between. The CDR3 spans 10 residues.

V usage is TRBV4-1 and J usage is TRBJ2-1; the match to TRBD1 covers 12 bases. This CDR3 has 15 residues. The trim removed 0 bases at V and 9 bases at J, leaving 3 bases unmatched. Germline loops: CDR1 MGHRA, CDR2 YSYEKL. The CDR3 is CASSQEGQGAVEQFF. CDR3 coding DNA: TGCGCCAGCAGCCAAGAGGGACAGGGGGCTGTTGAGCAGTTCTTC.

J is TRBJ2-2 and V is TRBV10-1; tentative D call: TRBD2 (5 bases). The CDR3 consists of 14 residues. From germline, CDR1 is WNHNN and CDR2 SYGVQD (reference sequence). The V gene lost 4 bases and the J gene lost 5 bases, with 11 bases spanning the gap. CDR3 sequence (DNA): TGCGCCAGCAGTGGAGGGATCCGGACCGGGGAGCTGTTTTTT. Protein: CASSGGIRTGELFF.

The chain combines TRBV19 with TRBJ2-2; TRBD2 is a possible D gene (5 bases). Trimming left V 9 bases short and J 7 bases short, with 12 bases between. The V gene's germline CDR1 is LNHDA and CDR2 SQIVND (reference sequence). The CDR3 is 12 residues long. CDR3 sequence: CASRGSNGELFF. In DNA form, the CDR3 reads TGTGCCAGCCGGGGTTCCAACGGGGAGCTGTTTTTT.

The rearrangement joins TRBV6-2 or TRBV6-3 to TRBJ2-7; the D gene is possibly TRBD1 (5 bases). Germline V lookup: CDR1 MNHEY, CDR2 SVGEGT. The CDR3 loop spans 13 amino acids. V was pared by 2 bases and J by 4 bases, with 9 bases between. CDR3 residues: CASSYDRRYEQYF. The CDR3 region has the DNA TGTGCCAGCAGTTACGACAGAAGATACGAGCAGTACTTC.

This rearrangement joins TRBV4-2 to TRBJ2-2; TRBD1 matches 8 bases. Losses at the gene ends were 0 bases for V and 6 bases for J; bases not matched to a gene: 15. In germline, CDR1 is LGHNA, CDR2 YNFKEQ. The CDR3 sequence is 19 residues long. The CDR3 here is CASSQDQDRALTSAGELFF. CDR3 coding DNA: TGTGCCAGCAGCCAAGATCAGGACAGGGCTTTAACTTCCGCCGGGGAGCTGTTTTTT.

The chain is built from TRBV15 and TRBJ1-2, with TRBD1 identical over 8 bases. The CDR3 extends over 13 amino acids. V gave up 9 bases and J gave up 0 bases; unmatched junction bases: 3. CDR1 is LNHNV, CDR2 YYDKDF, per germline (reference sequence). CDR3 DNA: TGTGCCACTTCGACAGGGGCTAACTATGGCTACACCTTC. Protein: CATSTGANYGYTF.

The chain combines TRBV5-5 with TRBJ2-3; 10 bases fit TRBD2. The CDR3 is 16 amino acids. The trim removed 2 bases at V and 2 bases at J, leaving 5 bases unmatched. Germline V lookup: CDR1 SGHKS, CDR2 YYEKEE (reference sequence). This CDR3 reads CASSFRLAGITDTQYF. DNA of the CDR3: TGTGCCAGCAGCTTCCGACTAGCGGGTATCACAGATACGCAGTATTTT.

This clone was counted at least ten times. The V call is TRBV4-2, the J call TRBJ2-7; no definite D call. Germline lookup yields CDR1 LGHNA and CDR2 YNFKEQ. V was shortened by 3 bases and J by 0 bases, with 12 bases between the two germline ends. CDR3 length: 15 residues. This chain's CDR3 is CASSQGPDHSYEQYF. CDR3 bases: TGTGCCAGCAGCCAGGGCCCAGACCACTCCTACGAGCAGTACTTC.

The genes are TRBV4-3 and TRBJ1-1, with 7 bases fitting TRBD1. CDR1 and CDR2 (germline): LGHNA, YSLEER. Germline trimming cut 3 bases from V and 9 bases from J; bases unmatched to any gene: 10. The CDR3 is made up of 14 amino acids. Written as DNA, the CDR3 is TGCGCCAGCAGCCACCAAGGACAGGCCACCAAAGCTTTCTTT. Encoded protein: CASSHQGQATKAFF.

The J gene is TRBJ2-7, the V gene TRBV2; 10 nucleotides match TRBD1. The CDR3 runs 14 residues. From germline, CDR1 is SNHLY and CDR2 FYNNEI. With 5 bases clipped from V and 5 bases from J, the junction kept 6 bases outside the gene matches. CDR3 sequence: CASSLDRGGDEQYF. In DNA, the CDR3 is TGTGCCAGCAGTTTGGACAGGGGGGGAGACGAGCAGTACTTC.

V and J are TRBV27 and TRBJ1-2, with D unclear. Germline V lookup: CDR1 MNHEY, CDR2 SMNVEV (reference sequence). Trimming removed 2 bases from V and 0 bases from J, with 13 bases in between. The CDR3 is made up of 16 amino acids. Here the CDR3 DNA reads TGTGCCAGCAGTTTAAGGCCAGGTCCCGCTAACTATGGCTACACCTTC. Translated, it gives CASSLRPGPANYGYTF.

V usage is TRBV28 and J usage is TRBJ2-2, with a possible D match to TRBD1 (5 bases). In germline, CDR1 is MDHEN, CDR2 SYDVKM. Trimming took off 4 bases at V and 0 bases at J, with 15 bases between the two ends. This CDR3 has 17 residues. The CDR3 region is CASSSLSTATNTGELFF. CDR3 coding DNA: TGTGCCAGCAGTTCCCTTTCGACAGCCACGAACACCGGGGAGCTGTTTTTT.

This chain links TRBV18 with TRBJ1-1; TRBD1 might be the D (5 bases). CDR3 length: 14 amino acids. Trimming stripped 4 bases from V and 1 base from J, with 10 bases between. Germline lookup yields CDR1 KGHSH and CDR2 LQKENI. CDR3 amino acids: CASSLQDRNTEAFF. The CDR3 DNA is TGTGCCAGCTCACTACAAGACAGGAACACTGAAGCTTTCTTT.

This clone has just a few counts. This sequence joins TRBV2 and TRBJ1-4; 8 bases fit TRBD1. V trimming: 0 bases; J trimming: 8 bases; junction bases outside the gene matches: 8. This CDR3 has 16 amino acids. From germline, CDR1 is SNHLY and CDR2 FYNNEI. The CDR3 DNA follows: TGTGCCAGCAGTGAAGCAGCCGGGACAGGTCCAGAAAAACTGTTTTTT. Amino acid sequence: CASSEAAGTGPEKLFF.